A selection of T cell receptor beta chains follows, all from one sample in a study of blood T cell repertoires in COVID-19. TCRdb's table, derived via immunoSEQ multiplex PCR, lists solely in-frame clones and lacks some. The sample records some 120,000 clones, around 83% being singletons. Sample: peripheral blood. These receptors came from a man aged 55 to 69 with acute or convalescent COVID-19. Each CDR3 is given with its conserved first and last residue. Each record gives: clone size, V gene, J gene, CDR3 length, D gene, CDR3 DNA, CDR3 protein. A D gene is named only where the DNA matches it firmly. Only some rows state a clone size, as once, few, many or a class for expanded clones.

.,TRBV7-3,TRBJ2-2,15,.,TGTGCCAGCAGCTTAAGTAGGGACTCCACCGGGGAGCTGTTTTTT,CASSLSRDSTGELFF
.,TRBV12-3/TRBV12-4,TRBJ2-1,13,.,TGTGCCAGCAGCGGAGGTTTGCGTAATGAGCAGTTCTTC,CASSGGLRNEQFF
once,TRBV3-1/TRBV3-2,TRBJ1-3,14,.,TGTGCCAGCAGCCAAGGGGGCGCTGGAAACACCATATATTTT,CASSQGGAGNTIYF
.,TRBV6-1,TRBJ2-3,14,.,TGTGCCAGCAGTGAAGTAAGGCAGGTTGGTACGCAGTATTTT,CASSEVRQVGTQYF
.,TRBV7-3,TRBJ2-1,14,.,TGTGCCAGCAGCTTTAGTGGGCCCGACAATGAGCAGTTCTTC,CASSFSGPDNEQFF
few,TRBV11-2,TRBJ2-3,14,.,TGTGCCAGCAGCCCGACTTGGACTCCAGATACGAAGTATTTT,CASSPTWTPDTKYF
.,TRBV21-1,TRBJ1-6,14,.,TGTGCCAGCAGCAAAGACGGAGATAATTCACCCCTCCACTTT,CASSKDGDNSPLHF
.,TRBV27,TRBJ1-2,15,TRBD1,TGTGCCAGCAGCCCCGGGACAGAGATTAACTATGGCTACACCTTC,CASSPGTEINYGYTF
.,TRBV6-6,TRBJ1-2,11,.,TGTGCCAGCAGTTCCATGAGAGGCTACACCTTC,CASSSMRGYTF
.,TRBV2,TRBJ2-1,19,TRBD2,TGTGCCAGCAGTGGGCCAGGGACTAGCGGCCAAAGCTCCTACAATGAGCAGTTCTTC,CASSGPGTSGQSSYNEQFF
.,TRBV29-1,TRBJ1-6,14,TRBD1,TGCAGCGTTTCACAGGGGTTTTCCAATTCACCCCTCCACTTT,CSVSQGFSNSPLHF
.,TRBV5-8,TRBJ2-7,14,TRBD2,TGTGCCAGCTCGCCGAGGACTAGCGGGAGGCAGCAGTACTTC,CASSPRTSGRQQYF
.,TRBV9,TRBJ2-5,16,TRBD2,TGTGCCCGCAGCGTAGCGGGGGCGGGGGGTGGAGAGACCCAGTACTTC,CARSVAGAGGGETQYF
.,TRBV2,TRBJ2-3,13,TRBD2,TGTGCCAGCAGACTAGCGGGATCAGATACGCAGTATTTT,CASRLAGSDTQYF
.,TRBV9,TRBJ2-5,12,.,TGTGCCAGCAGCCCCCGGGGGGAGACCCAGTACTTC,CASSPRGETQYF
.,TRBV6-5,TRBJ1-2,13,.,TGTGCCAGCAGGCCGACAGGCTACTATGGCTACACCTTC,CASRPTGYYGYTF
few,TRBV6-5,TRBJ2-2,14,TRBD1,TGTGCCAGCAGGGGACAGGGGGCAACCGGGGAGCTGTTTTTT,CASRGQGATGELFF
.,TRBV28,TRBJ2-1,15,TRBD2,TGTGCCAGCAGTTCGACTCTAGCGGGAGCCTATGAGCAGTTCTTC,CASSSTLAGAYEQFF
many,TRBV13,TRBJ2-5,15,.,TGTGCCAGCAGTCATAGCGGAGAGGGGCAAGAGACCCAGTACTTC,CASSHSGEGQETQYF
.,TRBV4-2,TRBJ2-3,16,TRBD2,TGTGCCAGCAGCCCGGGACTAGCGGAGGGATCGGATACGCAGTATTTT,CASSPGLAEGSDTQYF
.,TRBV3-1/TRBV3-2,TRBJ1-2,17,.,TGTGCCAGCAGCCAAGCCTCCCTCAGGGGCCCTAACTATGGCTACACCTTC,CASSQASLRGPNYGYTF
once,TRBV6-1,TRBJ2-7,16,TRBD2,TGTGCCAGCAGTGATGGGCTAGCGGGCTCTCTTTACGAGCAGTACTTC,CASSDGLAGSLYEQYF
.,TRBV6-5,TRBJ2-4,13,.,TGTGCCAGCAGTTGGGGCGCCTCAAACATTCAGTACTTC,CASSWGASNIQYF
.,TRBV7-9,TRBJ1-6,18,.,TGTGCCAGTTCGAGGCAGGGAGGTCTGGGATCCTATAATTCACCCCTCCACTTT,CASSRQGGLGSYNSPLHF
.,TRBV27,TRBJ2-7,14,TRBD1,TGTGCCAGCAGTTCCTCGCCGGACAGGTACGAGCAGTACTTC,CASSSSPDRYEQYF
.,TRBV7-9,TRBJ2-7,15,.,TGTGCCAGCAGCTCGTGGGACACCGGTCGTAGCGAGCAGTACTTC,CASSSWDTGRSEQYF